The present TCR beta chain was sequenced within a study of T cells in localized non-small cell lung cancer. General study findings and limits: Sequencing involved a lone tumor region, leaving heterogeneity possible. Elevated blood T cell density was associated with longer overall survival. Median roughly 57 top-100 tumor clones were shared with paired adjacent lung.

Germline lookup yields CDR1 MNHNS and CDR2 SASEGT. The CDR3 has 13 amino acids. Deletions cut 3 bases from V and 4 bases from J, with 7 bases between. Turning to this clone: Its antigen is not identified.

The assay was immunoSEQ multiplex PCR, and TCRdb's table has in-frame clones only and misses some. The repertoire holds under 45,000 clones, with roughly four fifths as singletons. The chain couples TRBV6-1 to TRBJ1-3, with unresolved D. The clonotype was recovered from a man aged 35 to 69 with stage II lung adenocarcinoma. This sample comprised PBMCs, obtained before any cancer treatment. CDR3 loop: CASSEVRGNTIYF. The CDR3 nucleotides read TGTGCCAGCAGTGAGGTCCGGGGAAACACCATATATTTT.